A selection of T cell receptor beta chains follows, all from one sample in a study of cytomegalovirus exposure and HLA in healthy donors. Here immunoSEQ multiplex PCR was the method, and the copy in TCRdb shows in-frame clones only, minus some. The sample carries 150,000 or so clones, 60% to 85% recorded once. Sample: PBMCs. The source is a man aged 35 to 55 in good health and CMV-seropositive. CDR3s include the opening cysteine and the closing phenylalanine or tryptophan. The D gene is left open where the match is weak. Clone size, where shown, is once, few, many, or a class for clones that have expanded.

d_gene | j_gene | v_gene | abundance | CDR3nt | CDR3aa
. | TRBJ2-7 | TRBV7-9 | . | TGTGCCAGCAGCTCCGGGACCTACGAGCAGTACTTC | CASSSGTYEQYF
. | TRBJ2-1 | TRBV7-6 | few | TGTGCCAGCAGCATGGGGCTTCTGGGTGGGCTTTACAATGAGCAGTTCTTC | CASSMGLLGGLYNEQFF
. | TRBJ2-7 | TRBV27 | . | TGTGCCAGCAGTTTTGCGCGGGGAGCCTACGAGCAGTACTTC | CASSFARGAYEQYF
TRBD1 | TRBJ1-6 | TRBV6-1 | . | TGTGCCAGCAGTGGGGGACAGGGGATTCGATACGGTTCACCCCTCCACTTT | CASSGGQGIRYGSPLHF
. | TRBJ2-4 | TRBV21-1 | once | TGTGCCAGCAGCAGCAAACAGATAGCCAAAAACATTCAGTACTTC | CASSSKQIAKNIQYF
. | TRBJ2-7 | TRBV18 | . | TGTGCCAGCTCTCCCGGGGGGCAAAGCTCCTACGAGCAGTACTTC | CASSPGGQSSYEQYF
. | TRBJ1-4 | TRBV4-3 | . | TGCGCCAGCAGCCTAAGAGGGGAAAAACTGTTTTTT | CASSLRGEKLFF
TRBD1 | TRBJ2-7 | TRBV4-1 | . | TGCGCCAGCAGCCAAGGTCGGGACAGCGCCTACGAGCAGTACTTC | CASSQGRDSAYEQYF
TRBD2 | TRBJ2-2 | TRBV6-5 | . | TGTGCCAGCAGCACCACTAGCGGGAGGCCCGGGGAGCTGTTTTTT | CASSTTSGRPGELFF
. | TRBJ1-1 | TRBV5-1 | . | TGCGCCAGCAGCTTGGATAGAGGGATGGGTAACACTGAAGCTTTCTTT | CASSLDRGMGNTEAFF
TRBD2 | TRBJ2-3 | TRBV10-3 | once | TGTGCCATCAGTGAGTCTGAGCGGGGGATCACAGATACGCAGTATTTT | CAISESERGITDTQYF
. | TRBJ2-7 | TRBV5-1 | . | TGCGCCAGCAGCTTGGGGGGCGGGACGGCTACCTACGAGCAGTACTTC | CASSLGGGTATYEQYF
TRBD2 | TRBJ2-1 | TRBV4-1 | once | TGCGCCAGCAGCCTGGGACTAGCGGGAGGGAACAATGAGCAGTTCTTC | CASSLGLAGGNNEQFF
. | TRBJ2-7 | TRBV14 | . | TGTGCCAGCAGCCAAGTTCTGTACTACGAGCAGTACTTC | CASSQVLYYEQYF
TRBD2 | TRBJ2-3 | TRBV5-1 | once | TGCGCCAGCAGCATCTGGAGTCTAGGCGGGAGGGGGGATACGCAGTATTTT | CASSIWSLGGRGDTQYF
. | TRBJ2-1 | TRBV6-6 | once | TGTGCCAGCAGTTACTTGGCGGCCCCGGAGAGCAATGAGCAGTTCTTC | CASSYLAAPESNEQFF
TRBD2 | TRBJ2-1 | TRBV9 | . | TGTGCCAGCAGCGGGGGACTAGGGTACAATGAGCAGTTCTTC | CASSGGLGYNEQFF
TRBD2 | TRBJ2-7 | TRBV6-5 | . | TGTGCCAGCAGTTACTCGACGGGGGGGACACACTACGAGCAGTACTTC | CASSYSTGGTHYEQYF
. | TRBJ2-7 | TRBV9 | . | TGTGCCAGCAGCCGCCGGGTAGGGGTCGGCAACTACGAGCAGTACTTC | CASSRRVGVGNYEQYF
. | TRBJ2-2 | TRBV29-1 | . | TGCAGCGTAACCCAGGGGTCCTCGGAGAGCGACACCGGGGAGCTGTTTTTT | CSVTQGSSESDTGELFF
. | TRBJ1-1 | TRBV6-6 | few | TGTGCCAGCAGTGGGACTGCGGGGGGCACTGAAGCTTTCTTT | CASSGTAGGTEAFF
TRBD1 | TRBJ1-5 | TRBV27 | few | TGTGCCAGCGGGACAGGGATCCGTCAGCCCCAGCATTTT | CASGTGIRQPQHF
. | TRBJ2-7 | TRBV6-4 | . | TGTGCCAGCAGTGAACACCCTGCCACCGAGCAGTACTTC | CASSEHPATEQYF
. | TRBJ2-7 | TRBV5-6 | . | TGTGCCAGCAGCAGGGAAGGGGGCTACGAGCAGTACTTC | CASSREGGYEQYF
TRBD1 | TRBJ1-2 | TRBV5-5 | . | TGTGCCAGCAGCTTGACAGGGGGGTCTAACTATGGCTACACCTTC | CASSLTGGSNYGYTF
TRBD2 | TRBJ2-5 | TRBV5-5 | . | TGTGCCAGCAAAGCGGGAGGGCCTCAAGAGACCCAGTACTTC | CASKAGGPQETQYF
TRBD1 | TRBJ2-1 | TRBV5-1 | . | TGCGCCAGCAGCTCGGAGGGAGGGACAGGGAGGTATGAGCAGTTCTTC | CASSSEGGTGRYEQFF